The 15 T cell receptor beta chains given below trace back to one sample, sequenced in a study of CD8+CD57+ T cells in acquired aplastic anemia. Genomic DNA provided the template from which TCR beta VDJ and CDR3 profiles were obtained. TCRdb reanalysed the reads using MiXCR and keeps one entry per CDR3 protein. The sample holds 95,000 to 120,000 distinct CDR3 sequences, 40% to 65% seen once. Sequenced: sorted CD4+, CD8+, or CD8+CD57+ T cells (not recorded which) from PBMCs. The source of these receptors is a human donor in good health, serving as a control.

The CDR3 region is CATSDGLAGGPETQYF. The DNA for the CDR3 is TGTGCCACCAGTGACGGACTAGCGGGAGGGCCCGAGACCCAGTACTTC. The V call is TRBV24-1, the J call TRBJ2-5, with TRBD2 matching over 15 bases. J was trimmed by 5 bases and V by 4 bases; bases with no gene match: 4. The CDR3 is 16 residues long. CDR1 and CDR2 (germline): KGHDR, SFDVKD.

The chain is built from TRBV9 and TRBJ1-1; no firm D call. Germline-derived CDR1 and CDR2 are SGDLS and YYNGEE. The CDR3 is 16 residues long. V lost 3 bases, J lost 0 bases, and 15 bases lay in between. The CDR3 reads CASSARDGWLNTEAFF. The CDR3 DNA is TGTGCCAGCAGCGCCCGAGACGGGTGGCTGAACACTGAAGCTTTCTTT. The variable domain in full, with the rest retrieved from reference TRBV9 and TRBJ1-1, is DSGVTQTPKHLITATGQRVTLRCSPRSGDLSVYWYQQSLDQGLQFLIQYYNGEERAKGNILERFSAQQFPDLHSELNLSSLELGDSALYFCASSARDGWLNTEAFFGQGTRLTVV.

V is TRBV6-1 and J is TRBJ1-5; D is ambiguous. Looked up from germline, CDR1 is MNHNS and CDR2 is SASEGT. This CDR3 is built from 15 residues. Trimming left V 5 bases short and J 6 bases short, with 17 bases between. CDR3 region: CASSTAREGGQPQHF. The DNA of the CDR3 is TGTGCCAGCAGTACCGCAAGGGAAGGCGGTCAGCCCCAGCATTTT.

The CDR3 DNA follows: TGTGCCATCAACCTGGGAGGCGCCTCGAATGGCTACACCTTC. Translated, it gives CAINLGGASNGYTF. This chain joins TRBV10-3 and TRBJ1-2; D uncertain. V lost 7 bases, J lost 6 bases, and 18 bases lay in between. This CDR3 is built from 14 residues. Germline loops: CDR1 ENHRY, CDR2 SYGVKD.

The chain employs TRBV10-1 and TRBJ2-7, with a weak D call TRBD1 (5 bases). CDR1 is WNHNN and CDR2 is SYGVQD in the germline V gene (reference sequence). V was trimmed by 4 bases and J by 5 bases, leaving 15 bases between them. CDR3 length: 14 residues. Here the CDR3 reads CASSGRGQSDEQYF. Written as DNA, the CDR3 is TGCGCCAGCAGTGGTAGGGGCCAGAGCGACGAGCAGTACTTC.

This clonotype was observed many times. The chain carries TRBV7-9 and TRBJ1-4; no firm D call. V was trimmed by 5 bases and J by 0 bases, leaving 7 bases between them. There are 14 residues in the CDR3. Germline V gives CDR1 SEHNR, CDR2 FQNEAQ (reference sequence). The CDR3 protein is CASSLAATNEKLFF. The CDR3 region has the DNA TGTGCCAGCAGCCTGGCTGCAACTAATGAAAAACTGTTTTTT.

This clonotype was recorded at least ten times. The rearrangement joins TRBV7-2 to TRBJ2-1; TRBD1 matches 9 bases. Germline V gene data show CDR1 as SGHTA and CDR2 as FQGNSA. This CDR3 spans 11 amino acids. The V and J ends lost 9 bases and 7 bases, in that order; junction bases with no gene match: 1. This CDR3 reads CARQGANEQFF. The CDR3 DNA reads as TGTGCCAGACAGGGGGCTAATGAGCAGTTCTTC.

This clonotype was detected ten times or more. The rearrangement links TRBV4-2 to TRBJ1-1, with 10 positions matching TRBD1. CDR3 size: 15 residues. Unmatched junction bases numbered 5, after V lost 3 bases and J lost 4 bases. Germline V CDR1 and CDR2: LGHNA, YNFKEQ. This CDR3 is CASSHTGTGATEAFF. The CDR3 DNA reads TGTGCCAGCAGCCATACCGGGACAGGGGCCACTGAAGCTTTCTTT.

This sequence joins TRBV7-2 and TRBJ2-7; D uncertain. CDR1 SGHTA and CDR2 FQGNSA come from the germline V gene. V was clipped by 0 bases and J by 6 bases, with 9 bases between them. The length of the CDR3 is 13 residues. Here the CDR3 reads CASSLAPSREQYF. The CDR3 nucleotides read TGTGCCAGCAGCTTAGCGCCTAGTCGCGAGCAGTACTTC.

The rearrangement uses TRBV2 and TRBJ2-3; the D gene is possibly TRBD2 (6 bases). Germline assignment: CDR1 SNHLY and CDR2 FYNNEI. The CDR3 consists of 13 residues. V dropped 11 bases and J dropped 2 bases, with 14 bases sitting between them. The CDR3 DNA is TGTGCCGGCGGCGGGGTTGCCACAGATACGCAGTATTTT. Residues: CAGGGVATDTQYF.

This clonotype was seen ten or more times. The chain is built from TRBV30 and TRBJ2-7; 9 bases align to TRBD1. This CDR3 is 14 amino acids long. The ends lost 5 bases at V and 4 bases at J; junction bases unmatched: 9. CDR1 and CDR2 (germline): GTSNPN, SVGIG (reference sequence). In DNA form, the CDR3 reads TGTGCCTGGGCTCCGGGACAGGGTATGTACGAGCAGTACTTC. Amino acids: CAWAPGQGMYEQYF.

This clonotype was detected many times. This chain connects TRBV5-4 to TRBJ1-2; no clear D gene. Germline V CDR1 and CDR2: SGHNT, YYREEE (reference sequence). V was cut by 1 base and J by 7 bases, with 11 bases left in between. CDR3 length: 13 amino acids. CDR3 coding DNA: TGTGCCAGCAGCTTGATGGGGTTAGTTGGCTACACCTTC. Its protein is CASSLMGLVGYTF.

The rearrangement uses TRBV10-1 and TRBJ2-1; TRBD2 matches at 8 bases. Germline trimming cut 3 bases from V and 9 bases from J; bases unmatched to any gene: 10. From germline, CDR1 is WNHNN and CDR2 SYGVQD (reference sequence). The CDR3 has 15 residues. CDR3 nucleotides: TGCGCCAGCAGTGAATCGGGGGGGGCTAGAGGTGAGCAGTTCTTC. As protein: CASSESGGARGEQFF.

This sequence joins TRBV24-1 and TRBJ2-1, with D possibly being TRBD1 (5 bases). CDR1 KGHDR and CDR2 SFDVKD come from the germline V gene. The CDR3 covers 12 residues. V shed 9 bases and J shed 3 bases, with 8 bases lying between them. The CDR3: CATVDSYNEQFF. CDR3 coding DNA: TGTGCCACCGTAGACAGCTACAATGAGCAGTTCTTC.

This clonotype was picked up many times. The V call is TRBV7-3, the J call TRBJ2-7, with a weak D call TRBD1 (5 bases). Germline CDR1 SGHTA, CDR2 FQGTGA. Trimming took off 5 bases at V and 4 bases at J, with 12 bases between the two ends. This CDR3 is built from 13 residues. The CDR3 DNA reads as TGTGCCAGCAGCCAATCCCCAGGGTACGAGCAGTACTTC. Protein product: CASSQSPGYEQYF.